This T cell receptor (beta chain) derives from a study of shared clonotypes between healthy human individuals. Regarding this clone: Its antigen remains unknown.

In the source study's methods: Filtering differed because ImmunoSEQ produced junction-only sequences that carried no quality scores. Clones were read by immunoSEQ multiplex PCR, and TCRdb kept only the in-frame ones, dropping some. The DNA was the basis for D and trimming; V, J and clone size are from that table. The table has some 500,000 clones, about 96% seen once. Findings and caveats of the study: Generation probabilities of non-shared clonotypes were lower (relative to those shared by all four donors). Sequencing depth was expected to influence donor clonotype sharing.

CDR3 length equals 13 residues. Germline loops: CDR1 MGHRA, CDR2 YSYEKL. V shed 3 bases and J shed 2 bases, with 8 bases lying between them. Material: naive CD4+ T cells sorted from blood. Stated subset: CD45RA+ positively selected. The receptor was derived from a woman aged 25 to 39 in good health. V gene TRBV4-1 combines with J gene TRBJ2-7; D is ambiguous. This chain's CDR3 is CASSHAFAYEQYF. In DNA, the CDR3 is TGCGCCAGCAGCCACGCTTTCGCCTACGAGCAGTACTTC.